The 19 T cell receptor beta chains below all came from one sample that was sequenced in a study of siplizumab effects on memory and regulatory T cells. Repertoires were generated with immunoSEQ multiplex PCR, while TCRdb's copy carries only in-frame clones and drops some. Of 99,000 or so clones in the sample, roughly 94% were seen once. The sequenced material came from non-Treg CD4+ T cells sorted from blood. Receptor source: a human donor in good health.

This rearrangement joins TRBV7-8 to TRBJ2-7; weak D call: TRBD2 (5 bases). Trimming shortened V by 5 bases and J by 0 bases, and 14 bases separated the two germline ends. Germline CDR1 and CDR2: SGHVS and FQNEAQ. The CDR3 loop spans 15 amino acids. CDR3 sequence: CASSPGRVGSYEQYF. CDR3 sequence (DNA): TGTGCCAGCAGCCCCGGGCGGGTGGGCTCCTACGAGCAGTACTTC.

The rearrangement uses TRBV5-1 and TRBJ2-1; D is uncertain. Germline V lookup: CDR1 SGHRS, CDR2 YFSETQ. CDR3 length: 14 amino acids. V gave up 1 base and J gave up 2 bases, with 7 bases separating them. The CDR3 loop reads CASSLPDAYNEQFF. In nucleotides, the CDR3 is TGCGCCAGCAGCTTGCCGGATGCCTACAATGAGCAGTTCTTC.

The chain uses TRBV6-5 and TRBJ2-1, with 12 positions matching TRBD2. This CDR3 is built from 14 residues. Per germline, CDR1 MNHEY and CDR2 SVGAGI. V lost 9 bases, J lost 7 bases, and 7 bases stayed unmatched. Here the CDR3 reads CASKLAGGSNEQFF. Written as DNA, the CDR3 is TGTGCCAGTAAACTAGCGGGAGGTTCGAATGAGCAGTTCTTC.

V gene TRBV6-5 combines with J gene TRBJ2-7; TRBD2 matches 8 bases. The V gene's germline CDR1 is MNHEY and CDR2 SVGAGI. There are 15 residues in the CDR3. J lost 2 bases, V lost 7 bases, and 10 bases had no gene match. In DNA form, the CDR3 reads TGTGCCAGCAAGCCCTTAGCGGGAAACCCCTACGAGCAGTACTTC. It encodes CASKPLAGNPYEQYF.

The sample holds one count of this clone. This chain joins TRBV10-3 and TRBJ1-5; D unresolved. The CDR3 has 17 residues. Germline V gene sequence: CDR1 ENHRY, CDR2 SYGVKD. V was shortened by 0 bases and J by 1 base, with 13 bases between the two germline ends. Written as DNA, the CDR3 is TGTGCCATCAGTGAGTCGAGCGGACTCACGAGCAATCAGCCCCAGCATTTT. Translation gives CAISESSGLTSNQPQHF.

This clone appeared a single time. This rearrangement joins TRBV10-2 to TRBJ1-1, with D unresolved. CDR1 and CDR2 (germline): WSHSY, SAAADI. The CDR3 runs to 11 residues. Trimming left V 6 bases short and J 1 base short, with 3 bases between. CDR3 sequence: CASRGNTEAFF. As DNA, the CDR3 is TGCGCCAGCAGGGGGAACACTGAAGCTTTCTTT.

The J gene is TRBJ2-5, the V gene TRBV5-1; D remains unclear. The CDR3 covers 14 residues. V dropped 4 bases and J dropped 0 bases, with 10 bases sitting between them. CDR1 SGHRS and CDR2 YFSETQ come from the germline V gene. CDR3 in DNA: TGCGCCAGCAGCCACCGATCGTACCAAGAGACCCAGTACTTC. Encoded protein: CASSHRSYQETQYF.

V usage is TRBV9 and J usage is TRBJ2-1, with D possibly matching TRBD2 (6 bases). Germline CDR1 reads SGDLS; CDR2 reads YYNGEE. The CDR3 loop spans 18 amino acids. Trimming shortened V by 0 bases and J by 4 bases, and 20 bases separated the two germline ends. The CDR3 region has the DNA TGTGCCAGCAGCGTAGTCTCCACTAGCCGGAGACTATACAATGAGCAGTTCTTC. Translation gives CASSVVSTSRRLYNEQFF.

This clone was recorded only once. The rearrangement joins TRBV7-6 to TRBJ2-2; TRBD2 matches at 7 bases. This CDR3 contains 19 residues. Germline CDR1 reads SGHVS; CDR2 reads FNYEAQ. After removal of 1 base from V and 5 bases from J, the junction contained 16 bases not matched to a gene. The CDR3 here is CASSLVDFGLEGRTGELFF. CDR3 bases: TGTGCCAGCAGCTTAGTGGATTTTGGACTAGAAGGAAGAACCGGGGAGCTGTTTTTT.

The chain employs TRBV5-1 and TRBJ1-4; D not certain. V was clipped by 0 bases and J by 6 bases, with 9 bases between them. The CDR3 covers 14 residues. Germline V lookup: CDR1 SGHRS, CDR2 YFSETQ. CDR3 sequence: CASSLGPTDEKLFF. For the CDR3, the DNA is TGCGCCAGCAGCTTGGGTCCCACGGATGAAAAACTGTTTTTT.

The rearrangement uses TRBV28 and TRBJ2-1, with D unclear. Deletions cut 3 bases from V and 6 bases from J, with 9 bases between. The length of the CDR3 is 13 residues. Germline V gene sequence: CDR1 MDHEN, CDR2 SYDVKM. CDR3 DNA: TGTGCCAGCAGTTTGCCAGCCCGCAATGAGCAGTTCTTC. Translated: CASSLPARNEQFF.

The chain is built from TRBV5-6 and TRBJ1-1; D is unresolved. There are 13 residues in the CDR3. From germline, CDR1 is SGHDT and CDR2 YYEEEE. Between the trimmed V and J ends, which lost 4 bases and 8 bases, there was a span of 15 bases. CDR3 residues: CASSQIIKEEAFF. In nucleotides, the CDR3 is TGTGCCAGCAGCCAAATTATTAAGGAAGAAGCTTTCTTT.

The V call is TRBV29-1, the J call TRBJ2-3, with unresolved D. Germline CDR1 reads SQVTM; CDR2 reads ANQGSEA. V gave up 8 bases and J gave up 1 base, with 13 bases separating them. This CDR3 spans 13 amino acids. CDR3 coding DNA: TGCAGCTTCCGTGGTGCAGGCACAGATACGCAGTATTTT. This encodes CSFRGAGTDTQYF.

The J gene is TRBJ2-3, the V gene TRBV21-1; TRBD2, the D gene given by the table, was not confirmed from the DNA. TRBV21-1 is classified as a pseudogene. The CDR3 is 16 amino acids. CDR3 loop: CASSKGGAGEIDTQYF. CDR3 DNA sequence: TGTGCCAGCAGCAAAGGAGGAGCGGGAGAGATAGATACGCAGTATTTT.

The gene calls are TRBV5-1 and TRBJ2-5, with D perhaps matching TRBD2 (5 bases). The CDR3 has 14 residues. Trimming pared 0 bases from V and 4 bases from J, leaving 10 bases between. Germline V gene lookup returns CDR1 SGHRS and CDR2 YFSETQ. CDR3 in amino acids: CASSLVAGRETQYF. CDR3 nucleotide sequence: TGCGCCAGCAGCTTGGTGGCGGGTCGAGAGACCCAGTACTTC.

The chain carries TRBV7-2 and TRBJ1-2; no firm D call. The CDR3 covers 15 residues. CDR1 SGHTA and CDR2 FQGNSA come from the germline V gene. Trimming left V 6 bases short and J 1 base short, with 15 bases between. CDR3 DNA: TGTGCCAGCAGTCGGGCCCCTGGGAGTAACTATGGCTACACCTTC. It is translated as CASSRAPGSNYGYTF.

The chain employs TRBV6-5 and TRBJ2-7; a weak D match, TRBD1 (6 bases). Germline-derived CDR1 and CDR2 are MNHEY and SVGAGI. Trimming took 2 bases from V and 3 from J, leaving 11 bases between them. The CDR3 runs to 14 residues. CDR3 bases: TGTGCCAGCAGTTACCTGGACAGCAGCTACGAGCAGTACTTC. Translation gives CASSYLDSSYEQYF.

The V and J genes are TRBV13 and TRBJ2-1; D unclear. The V gene lost 4 bases and the J gene lost 0 bases, with 25 bases spanning the gap. The CDR3 has 20 amino acids. Germline V gene sequence: CDR1 PRHDT, CDR2 FYEKMQ (reference sequence). The CDR3, as DNA: TGTGCCAGCAGCTACGAAAATCCGGACCTTTACGGAAGCTCCTACAATGAGCAGTTCTTC. Amino acids: CASSYENPDLYGSSYNEQFF.

As regards this clone: Compared with germline, one end of the junction differs, possibly owing to a read error. This sequence joins TRBV5-1 and TRBJ1-3; no clear D gene. The germline gives CDR1 SGHRS, CDR2 YFSETQ. CDR3 length: 13 amino acids. The CDR3 region is CASRTNRGDTIYF. The CDR3 coding sequence is TGCGCCAGCAGGACCAATCGTGGAGACACCATATATTTT.